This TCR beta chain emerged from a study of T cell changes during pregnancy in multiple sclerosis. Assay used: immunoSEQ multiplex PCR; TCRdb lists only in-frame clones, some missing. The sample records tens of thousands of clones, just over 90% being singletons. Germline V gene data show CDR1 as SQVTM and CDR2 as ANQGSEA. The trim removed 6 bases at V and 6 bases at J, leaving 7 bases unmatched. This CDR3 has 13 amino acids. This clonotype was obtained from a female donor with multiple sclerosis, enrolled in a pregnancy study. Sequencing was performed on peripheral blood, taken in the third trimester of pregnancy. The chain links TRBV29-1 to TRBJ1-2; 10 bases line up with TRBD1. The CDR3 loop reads CSVSGTGDDGYTF. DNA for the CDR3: TGCAGCGTATCCGGGACAGGGGACGATGGCTACACCTTC.